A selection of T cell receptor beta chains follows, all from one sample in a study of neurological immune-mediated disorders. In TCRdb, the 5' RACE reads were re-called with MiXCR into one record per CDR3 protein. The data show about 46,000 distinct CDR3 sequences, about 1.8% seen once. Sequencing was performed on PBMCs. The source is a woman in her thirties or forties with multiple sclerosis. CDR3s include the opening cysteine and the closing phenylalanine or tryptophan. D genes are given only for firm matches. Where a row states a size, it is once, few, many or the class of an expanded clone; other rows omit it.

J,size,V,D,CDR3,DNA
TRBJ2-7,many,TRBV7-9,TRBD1,CASSPTPGQGHYEQYF,TGTGCCAGCAGCCCCACACCGGGACAGGGACACTACGAGCAGTACTTC
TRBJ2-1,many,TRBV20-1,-,CSAPTYNEQFF,TGCAGTGCTCCGACCTACAATGAGCAGTTCTTC
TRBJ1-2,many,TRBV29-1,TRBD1,CSVRDDRVEGYTF,TGCAGCGTCCGTGATGACAGGGTAGAAGGCTACACCTTC
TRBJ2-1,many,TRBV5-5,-,CASSGPLFGSYNEQFF,TGTGCCAGCAGCGGTCCGCTATTTGGCTCCTACAATGAGCAGTTCTTC
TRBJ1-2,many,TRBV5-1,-,CASSLRWSDGYTF,TGCGCCAGCAGCTTGAGGTGGTCAGATGGCTACACCTTC
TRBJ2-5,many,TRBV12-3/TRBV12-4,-,CASRSGFEGGLETQYF,TGTGCCAGCAGGTCTGGTTTCGAAGGGGGTTTGGAGACCCAGTACTTC
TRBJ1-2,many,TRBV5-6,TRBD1,CASSLAQGSYGYTF,TGTGCCAGCAGCTTGGCACAGGGGTCCTATGGCTACACCTTC
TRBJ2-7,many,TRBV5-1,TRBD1,CASGQGANTYEQYF,TGCGCCAGCGGACAGGGCGCTAACACCTACGAGCAGTACTTC
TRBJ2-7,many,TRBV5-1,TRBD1,CASSLDRGPNEQYF,TGCGCCAGCAGCTTGGACAGGGGGCCCAACGAGCAGTACTTC
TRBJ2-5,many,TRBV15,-,CATSRSTGLTGWETQYF,TGTGCCACCAGCAGATCGACAGGCCTTACGGGGTGGGAGACCCAGTACTTC
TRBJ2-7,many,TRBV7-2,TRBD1,CASSPDRGVTYEQYF,TGTGCCAGCAGCCCGGACAGGGGCGTAACCTACGAGCAGTACTTC
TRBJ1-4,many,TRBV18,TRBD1,CASSPPRQGTNEKLFF,TGTGCCAGCTCACCTCCGCGACAGGGCACTAATGAAAAACTGTTTTTT
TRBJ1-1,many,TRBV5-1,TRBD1,CASSWGDRANTEAFF,TGCGCCAGCAGCTGGGGGGACAGAGCGAACACTGAAGCTTTCTTT
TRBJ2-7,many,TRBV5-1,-,CASSLRWDGLNFYEQYF,TGCGCCAGCAGCTTACGCTGGGACGGCCTGAATTTCTACGAGCAGTACTTC
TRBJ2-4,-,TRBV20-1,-,CSARVLGKDIQYF,TGCAGTGCTAGAGTTCTGGGGAAAGACATTCAGTACTTC
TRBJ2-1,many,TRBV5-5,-,CASSPRVGAYNEQFF,TGTGCCAGCAGCCCCAGGGTGGGGGCCTACAATGAGCAGTTCTTC
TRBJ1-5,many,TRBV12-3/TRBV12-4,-,CASPWGGGNQPQHF,TGTGCCAGCCCCTGGGGAGGGGGCAATCAGCCCCAGCATTTT
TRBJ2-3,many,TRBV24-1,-,CATSDYRDASTDTQYF,TGTGCCACCAGTGATTACCGGGACGCCAGCACAGATACGCAGTATTTT
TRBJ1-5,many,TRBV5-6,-,CASRDIQEPQHF,TGTGCCAGCAGAGACATTCAGGAGCCCCAGCATTTT
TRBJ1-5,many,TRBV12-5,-,CASGFGSEQPQHF,TGTGCTAGTGGTTTCGGGTCGGAACAGCCCCAGCATTTT
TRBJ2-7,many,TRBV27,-,CATETTGQHEQYF,TGTGCCACCGAAACTACGGGTCAACACGAGCAGTACTTC
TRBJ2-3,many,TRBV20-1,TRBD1,CSPRAGGRTDTQYF,TGCAGCCCCAGGGCAGGGGGCCGCACAGATACGCAGTATTTT
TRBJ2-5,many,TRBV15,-,CATSRDWETQYF,TGTGCCACCAGCAGAGATTGGGAGACCCAGTACTTC
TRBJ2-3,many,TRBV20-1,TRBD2,CSHLAGADTDTQYF,TGCAGTCACCTAGCGGGGGCCGACACAGATACGCAGTATTTT